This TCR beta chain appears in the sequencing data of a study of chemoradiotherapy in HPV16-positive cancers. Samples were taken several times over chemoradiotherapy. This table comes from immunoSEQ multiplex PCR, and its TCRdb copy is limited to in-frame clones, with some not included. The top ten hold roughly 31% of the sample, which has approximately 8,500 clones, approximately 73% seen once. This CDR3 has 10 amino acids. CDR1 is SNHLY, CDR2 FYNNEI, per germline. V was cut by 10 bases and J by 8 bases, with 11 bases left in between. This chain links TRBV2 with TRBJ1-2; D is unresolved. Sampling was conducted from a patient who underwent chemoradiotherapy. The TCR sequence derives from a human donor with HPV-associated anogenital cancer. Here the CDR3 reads CATVSPGYTF. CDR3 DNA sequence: TGTGCCACTGTTTCTCCAGGCTACACCTTC.